This T cell receptor (beta chain) stems from a study of T-cell reconstitution after alpha-beta-depleted transplantation in children. The TCRbeta library was prepared with unique molecular identifiers. TCRdb passed the PCR reads through MiXCR, listing each CDR3 protein once. The sample has roughly 82,000 distinct CDR3 sequences, approximately 14% seen once. At least ten counts were recorded for this clonotype. Its cognate antigen is unknown. V shed 5 bases and J shed 6 bases, with 8 bases lying between them. CDR3 size: 12 residues. From germline, CDR1 is ENHRY and CDR2 SYGVKD. Study-wide results and caveats: Newly generated T cells supplied most T-cell counts and diversity one year post-transplant. Alpha-beta T cells present about two months after transplant were reported to originate from several hundred expanded graft clones. In some patients, recipient T cells and intrathymic progenitors surviving conditioning explained high day-60 diversity.

The specimen was PBMCs, mostly from graft donor cells, collected 180 days after TCRalphabeta/CD19-depleted stem cell transplant. The receptor's source is a male patient aged 2-15 years who had a stem cell transplant for acute lymphoblastic leukemia, so the T cells may come from the graft donor. V is TRBV10-3 and J is TRBJ2-1; maybe TRBD2 (6 bases). CDR3 nucleotides: TGTGCCATCAGTATTAGCGGCAATGAGCAGTTCTTC. This translates into CAISISGNEQFF.